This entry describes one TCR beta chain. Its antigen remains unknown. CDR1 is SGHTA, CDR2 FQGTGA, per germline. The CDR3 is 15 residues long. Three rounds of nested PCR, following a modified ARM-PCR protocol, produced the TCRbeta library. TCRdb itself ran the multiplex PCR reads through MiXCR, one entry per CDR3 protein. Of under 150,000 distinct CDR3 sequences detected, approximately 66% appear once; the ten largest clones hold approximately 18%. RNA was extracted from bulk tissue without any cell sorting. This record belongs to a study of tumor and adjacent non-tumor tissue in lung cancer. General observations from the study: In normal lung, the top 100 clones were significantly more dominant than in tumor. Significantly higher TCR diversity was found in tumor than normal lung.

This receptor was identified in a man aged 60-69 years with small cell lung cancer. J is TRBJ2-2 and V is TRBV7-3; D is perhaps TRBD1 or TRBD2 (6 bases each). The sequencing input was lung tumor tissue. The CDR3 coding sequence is TGTGCTAGCGGCGCCCCGGACAGACCTACCGGGGAGCTGTTTTTT. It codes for CASGAPDRPTGELFF.